This T cell receptor beta chain is from a study of OX40 agonist ivuxolimab in advanced cancers. Profiling relied on immunoSEQ multiplex PCR, and the TCRdb table lists in-frame clones only, not all of them. The profile shows 80,000 to 95,000 clones, approximately 91% of them singletons. This receptor was obtained from an adult with an advanced solid tumor such as melanoma, head and neck, liver or kidney cancer. Sequencing was performed on CD4+ or CD8+ T cells sorted from blood, taken in a trial of the OX40 agonist ivuxolimab.

The CDR3 sequence is CASGQSNTEAFF. The CDR3 DNA reads as TGTGCCAGCGGACAATCGAACACTGAAGCTTTCTTT. The genes are TRBV7-9 and TRBJ1-1, with D tentatively TRBD1 (5 bases). The length of the CDR3 is 12 residues. Looked up from germline, CDR1 is SEHNR and CDR2 is FQNEAQ (reference sequence). V dropped 8 bases and J dropped 1 base, with 8 bases sitting between them. Together with reference TRBV7-9 and TRBJ1-1, the CDR3 gives the full variable domain: DTGVSQNPRHKITKRGQNVTFRCDPISEHNRLYWYRQTLGQGPEFLTYFQNEAQLEKSRLLSDRFSAERPKGSFSTLEIQRTEQGDSAMYLCASGQSNTEAFFGQGTRLTVV.